These 28 T cell receptor beta chains originate from one sample sequenced in a study of blood T cells in healthy people across ages (dated by TCRdb to between 2014 and 2016). The library was obtained by 5' RACE. TCRdb shows the sequencer as Illumina HiSeq 2500. A second about 7 to 12 cycle PCR used a sample-barcoded 5' primer and a J-beta primer mix. In-frame beta chains were kept once TCRdb had trimmed the public reads at Q25 with fastp and called clones with MiXCR. A single entry per CDR3 protein holds the most common genes and DNA from its merged rows. The sample table lists under 800,000 distinct CDR3 sequences, over 20% of them with a count of one. The ten largest clones add up to 3% to 4% of the sample. The sample was blood. All receptors derive from a man aged 65 to 79 in good health.

About this clonotype: Germline is not matched at one junction end, which may reflect a read error. The chain links TRBV27 to TRBJ2-7, with D perhaps assigned TRBD1 or TRBD2 (6 bases each). This CDR3 region has 15 residues. Germline loops: CDR1 MNHEY, CDR2 SMNVEV (reference sequence). The CDR3 reads CACSFFGGPSYEQYF. The CDR3 bases are TGTGCCTGCAGTTTCTTTGGGGGGCCCTCCTACGAGCAGTACTTC.

The V and J genes are TRBV29-1 and TRBJ2-1, with 8 bases matching TRBD1. The ends lost 7 bases at V and 6 bases at J; junction bases unmatched: 11. This CDR3 has 14 residues. The germline V gene has CDR1 SQVTM and CDR2 ANQGSEA. The DNA of the CDR3 is TGCAGCGCCCAGACGGCGGACAGGGCCAATGAGCAGTTCTTC. It codes for CSAQTADRANEQFF.

CDR3 sequence (DNA): TGCAGTGCTAGAGATCGGAAAACCACGCAGTATTTT. Amino acids: CSARDRKTTQYF. V is TRBV20-1 and J is TRBJ2-3; D ambiguous. This CDR3 has 12 residues. V lost 0 bases, J lost 9 bases, and 10 bases lay in between. The V gene's germline CDR1 is DFQATT and CDR2 SNEGSKA (reference sequence).

V and J are TRBV20-1 and TRBJ2-3; 14 bases match TRBD2. CDR3 length: 14 amino acids. The V gene end was trimmed by 4 bases and the J gene end by 6 bases; junction bases not matched to a gene: 3. Germline CDR1 DFQATT, CDR2 SNEGSKA (reference sequence). The CDR3, as DNA: TGCAGTGCTATGGGACTAGCGGGAGTGGATACGCAGTATTTT. It specifies CSAMGLAGVDTQYF.

The chain employs TRBV6-5 and TRBJ2-5, with D maybe TRBD2 (6 bases). The end of the DNA is better explained by TRBJ2-1, so the J call may be wrong. Germline-derived CDR1 and CDR2 are MNHEY and SVGAGI. The CDR3 runs 12 residues. The CDR3 DNA reads as TGTGCCAGCAGCCGTGTGGGAGGTGAGCAGTTCTTC. Its protein product is CASSRVGGEQFF.

J is TRBJ2-2 and V is TRBV4-2, with 7 positions matching TRBD2. Germline-derived CDR1 and CDR2 are LGHNA and YNFKEQ. CDR3 length: 16 residues. V lost 0 bases to trimming and J lost 4 bases; unmatched junction nucleotides: 5. CDR3 nucleotide sequence: TGTGCCAGCAGCCAAGAGAGTGCTAGCGGCACCGGGGAGCTGTTTTTT. It codes for CASSQESASGTGELFF.

The table lists this clonotype with a few counts. The CDR3 sequence: CASHRGRTPYEQYF. CDR3 in DNA: TGTGCCAGCCACCGGGGCAGGACACCCTACGAGCAGTACTTC. This rearrangement joins TRBV7-8 to TRBJ2-7; possibly TRBD1 or TRBD2 for D (5 bases each). CDR1 and CDR2 from the germline V gene are SGHVS and FQNEAQ. The CDR3 extends over 14 amino acids. The V end was cut by 8 bases, the J end by 2 bases, with 16 bases between. Together with reference TRBV7-8 and TRBJ2-7, the CDR3 gives the full variable domain: GAGVSQSPRYKVAKRGQDVALRCDPISGHVSLFWYQQALGQGPEFLTYFQNEAQLDKSGLPSDRFFAERPEGSVSTLKIQRTQQEDSAVYLCASHRGRTPYEQYFGPGTRLTVT.

CDR3 sequence (DNA): TGTGCCAGCAGTTACTCTGGAGGAGAAGAGACCCAGTACTTC. Translated, it gives CASSYSGGEETQYF. The chain carries TRBV6-5 and TRBJ2-5; D perhaps matches TRBD2 (5 bases). V was trimmed by 0 bases and J by 3 bases, leaving 8 bases between them. The CDR3 loop spans 14 amino acids. Germline-derived CDR1 and CDR2 are MNHEY and SVGAGI.

The chain couples TRBV15 to TRBJ2-7; 7 bases are shared with TRBD1. V shed 0 bases, J shed 4 bases, and the junction held 6 bases outside the gene matches. CDR3 size: 15 residues. Germline values: CDR1 LNHNV, CDR2 YYDKDF (reference sequence). The CDR3 loop reads CATSRDRGFGYEQYF. The CDR3 DNA reads as TGTGCCACCAGCAGAGACAGGGGGTTTGGATACGAGCAGTACTTC.

The gene calls are TRBV5-1 and TRBJ2-7, with 8 bases identical to TRBD2. The CDR3 runs to 15 residues. J lost 3 bases, V lost 4 bases, and 9 bases had no gene match. Germline lookup yields CDR1 SGHRS and CDR2 YFSETQ. Here the CDR3 DNA reads TGCGCCAGCAGCCTAGGACTAGCTGAAGACTACGAGCAGTACTTC. Translated, it gives CASSLGLAEDYEQYF.

V gene TRBV6-1 combines with J gene TRBJ1-2; D is undetermined. This CDR3 comprises 12 residues. CDR1 and CDR2 (germline): MNHNS, SASEGT. V lost 2 bases to trimming and J lost 5 bases, with 6 bases between them. CDR3 in DNA: TGTGCCAGCAGTGAACACCGATATGGCTACACCTTC. Its translation: CASSEHRYGYTF.

CDR3 DNA: TGTGCCAGCAGCCCCCGGGGGGTTCTGGCAGATACGCAGTATTTT. Translated, it gives CASSPRGVLADTQYF. V and J are TRBV28 and TRBJ2-3; 7 nucleotides align to TRBD2. Germline V gene data show CDR1 as MDHEN and CDR2 as SYDVKM. The CDR3 has 15 amino acids. V shed 6 bases and J 4 bases; nucleotides not matched to a gene: 10.

The rearrangement joins TRBV2 to TRBJ2-5; D uncertain. The J call may be incorrect, as the DNA end agrees better with TRBJ2-7. The CDR3 contains 13 residues. CDR1 and CDR2 from the germline V gene are SNHLY and FYNNEI. The CDR3 DNA reads as TGTGCCAGCACAATCGCGGAGTCATACGAGCAGTACTTC. It yields the protein CASTIAESYEQYF.

This clonotype was detected only a few times. One end of the junction fails to match germline, which may point to a read error. The chain has TRBV5-6 and TRBJ1-4; D not certain. CDR1 is SGHDT and CDR2 is YYEEEE in the germline V gene. CDR3 length: 15 residues. The CDR3 DNA sequence: TGTGCCAGCAGCTTCGCGGACCTAGGCGGTGAAAAGCTGTTTTTT. This codes for CASSFADLGGEKLFF.

In this sample, this clonotype turned up once. The V call is TRBV7-9, the J call TRBJ1-2; D call uncertain. V was shortened by 9 bases and J by 3 bases, with 17 bases between the two germline ends. Germline-derived CDR1 and CDR2 are SEHNR and FQNEAQ (reference sequence). This CDR3 has 14 amino acids. In DNA, the CDR3 is TGTGCCAGTAGCGGGGTTTCGGAGGACTATGGCTACACCTTC. Amino acids: CASSGVSEDYGYTF.

The chain recombines TRBV11-2 with TRBJ2-5; TRBD2 aligns across 8 bases. The CDR3 length is 17 residues. CDR1 is SGHAT and CDR2 is FQNNGV in the germline V gene. The CDR3 region is CTNSLDFGTSFFETQYF. CDR3 nucleotide sequence: TGTACCAACAGCTTAGATTTCGGGACTAGTTTTTTCGAGACCCAGTACTTC. Together with reference TRBV11-2 and TRBJ2-5, the CDR3 gives the full variable domain: EAGVAQSPRYKIIEKRQSVAFWCNPISGHATLYWYQQILGQGPKLLIQFQNNGVVDDSQLPKDRFSAERLKGVDSTLKIQPAKLEDSAVYLCTNSLDFGTSFFETQYFGPGTRLLVL.

The gene calls are TRBV7-2 and TRBJ1-4; 9 bases fit TRBD1. From germline, CDR1 is SGHTA and CDR2 FQGNSA. The CDR3 is 15 residues long. V shed 3 bases, J shed 5 bases, and the junction held 4 bases outside the gene matches. The CDR3 here is CASSFLGQGNEKLFF. The DNA of the CDR3 is TGTGCCAGCAGCTTCTTAGGACAGGGGAATGAAAAACTGTTTTTT.

This clonotype was picked up a small number of times. The chain combines TRBV9 with TRBJ2-1; 12 positions match TRBD2. Germline-derived CDR1 and CDR2 are SGDLS and YYNGEE. V was pared by 0 bases and J by 10 bases, with 11 bases of the junction left unmatched. This CDR3 spans 17 amino acids. DNA for the CDR3: TGTGCCAGCAGCGTAGGGAGGACTAGCGGGATTAGAGAGGAGCAGTTCTTC. It encodes CASSVGRTSGIREEQFF.

About this clonotype itself: This CDR3 is missing its conserved last phenylalanine or tryptophan, likely due to a read error. V usage is TRBV9 and J usage is TRBJ2-7, with a tentative D call TRBD1 (6 bases). Trimming removed 3 bases from V and 4 bases from J, with 14 bases in between. Germline loops: CDR1 SGDLS, CDR2 YYNGEE. This CDR3 region has 14 residues. The DNA of the CDR3 is TGTGCCAGCAGCGCGACAGGTGAGGGGTACGAGCAGTACTCC. This codes for CASSATGEGYEQYS.

The chain carries TRBV2 and TRBJ2-5; tentative D call: TRBD2 (5 bases). V dropped 8 bases and J dropped 5 bases, with 18 bases sitting between them. There are 14 residues in the CDR3. Per the germline V gene, CDR1 is SNHLY and CDR2 is FYNNEI. The CDR3 DNA is TGTGCCAGCTCCGGGAAAAGTAGAGTGGAGACCCAGTACTTC. It yields the protein CASSGKSRVETQYF.

This chain links TRBV4-3 with TRBJ2-5, with TRBD1 matching over 10 bases. The DNA matches TRBJ2-7 better at its end, which makes the J call doubtful. Germline V lookup: CDR1 LGHNA, CDR2 YSLEER. CDR3 length: 14 residues. CDR3 sequence (DNA): TGCGCCAGCAGCCGGGGACAGGGGAGATACGAGCAGTACTTC. It specifies CASSRGQGRYEQYF.

This clonotype showed up just a few times. This chain links TRBV18 with TRBJ1-3; tentative D call: TRBD1 (5 bases). Per the germline V gene, CDR1 is KGHSH and CDR2 is LQKENI. CDR3 length: 15 amino acids. V lost 6 bases and J lost 2, with 14 bases in between. This chain's CDR3 is CASSRGGIAGNTIYF. CDR3 nucleotide sequence: TGTGCCAGCTCTCGGGGGGGGATCGCTGGAAACACCATATATTTT.

This clonotype was counted a few times. The chain uses TRBV20-1 and TRBJ1-4; 8 positions match TRBD1. The CDR3 is made up of 16 amino acids. Per germline, CDR1 DFQATT and CDR2 SNEGSKA (reference sequence). Trimming removed 0 bases from V and 7 bases from J; junction bases left unmatched: 10. CDR3 in amino acids: CSARDLTRQGFEKLFF. The DNA for the CDR3 is TGCAGTGCTAGAGATCTCACCAGACAGGGGTTTGAAAAACTGTTTTTT.

V gene TRBV7-2 combines with J gene TRBJ2-1; TRBD2 matches 7 bases. Germline lookup yields CDR1 SGHTA and CDR2 FQGNSA. V lost 4 bases, J lost 5 bases, and 8 bases stayed unmatched. The CDR3 has 15 residues. CDR3 sequence reads: CASSSFSGFHNEQFF. The CDR3, as DNA: TGTGCCAGCAGCTCCTTTAGCGGGTTCCACAATGAGCAGTTCTTC.

The gene calls are TRBV4-3 and TRBJ2-1; the match to TRBD2 covers 8 bases. With V trimmed by 0 bases and J by 0 bases, 7 bases remained unmatched. Germline-derived CDR1 and CDR2 are LGHNA and YSLEER. This CDR3 contains 18 residues. CDR3 protein: CASSQDPLAGSSYNEQFF. The CDR3 DNA is TGCGCCAGCAGCCAAGATCCCCTAGCGGGTAGCTCCTACAATGAGCAGTTCTTC.

At least ten counts were recorded for this clonotype. The chain recombines TRBV7-2 with TRBJ2-3, with D possibly being TRBD1 or TRBD2 (5 bases each). Germline values: CDR1 SGHTA, CDR2 FQGNSA. This CDR3 contains 15 residues. V lost 3 bases and J 4 bases, leaving 14 bases between the germline ends. CDR3 protein: CASSFQGTTPDTQYF. CDR3 bases: TGTGCCAGCAGCTTTCAAGGGACGACCCCAGATACGCAGTATTTT. Together with reference TRBV7-2 and TRBJ2-3, the CDR3 gives the full variable domain: GAGVSQSPSNKVTEKGKDVELRCDPISGHTALYWYRQSLGQGLEFLIYFQGNSAPDKSGLPSDRFSAERTGGSVSTLTIQRTQQEDSAVYLCASSFQGTTPDTQYFGPGTRLTVL.

A few counts support this clonotype. CDR3 region: CASSDRGERSYEQYF. CDR3 in DNA: TGTGCCAGCAGTGATCGCGGAGAACGCTCCTACGAGCAGTACTTC. The chain links TRBV25-1 to TRBJ2-7; unclear D gene. Germline CDR1 and CDR2: MGHDK and SYGVNS. V was cut by 3 bases and J by 0 bases, with 12 bases left in between. This CDR3 is built from 15 residues.

V and J are TRBV7-6 and TRBJ2-7; possibly TRBD1 or TRBD2 for D (5 bases each). Trimming pared 1 base from V and 7 bases from J, leaving 8 bases between. The CDR3 spans 12 residues. Looked up from germline, CDR1 is SGHVS and CDR2 is FNYEAQ. Here the CDR3 DNA reads TGTGCCAGCAGCTTAGGTGAGGGGGAGCAGTACTTC. Translated, it gives CASSLGEGEQYF. The full variable domain, rest sourced from reference TRBV7-6 and TRBJ2-7, is GAGVSQSPRYKVTKRGQDVALRCDPISGHVSLYWYRQALGQGPEFLTYFNYEAQQDKSGLPNDRFSAERPEGSISTLTIQRTEQRDSAMYRCASSLGEGEQYFGPGTRLTVT.